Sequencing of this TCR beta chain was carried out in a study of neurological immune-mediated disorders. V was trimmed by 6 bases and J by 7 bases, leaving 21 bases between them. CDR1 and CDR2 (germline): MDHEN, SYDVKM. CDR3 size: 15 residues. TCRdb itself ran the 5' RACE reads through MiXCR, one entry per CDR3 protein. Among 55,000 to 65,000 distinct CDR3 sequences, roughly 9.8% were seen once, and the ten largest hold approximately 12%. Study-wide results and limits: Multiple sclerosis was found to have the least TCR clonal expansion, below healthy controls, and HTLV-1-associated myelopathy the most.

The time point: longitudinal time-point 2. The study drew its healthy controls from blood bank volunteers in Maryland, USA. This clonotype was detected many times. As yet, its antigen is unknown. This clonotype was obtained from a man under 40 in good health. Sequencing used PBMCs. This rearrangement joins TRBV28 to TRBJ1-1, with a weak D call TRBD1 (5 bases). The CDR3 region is CASSVWGGDGIEAFF. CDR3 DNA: TGTGCCAGCAGCGTCTGGGGGGGAGATGGGATTGAAGCTTTCTTT.